Listed below are T cell receptor beta chains from one sample, sequenced in a study of OX40 agonist ivuxolimab in advanced cancers. The table came from immunoSEQ multiplex PCR; TCRdb's copy has only in-frame clones and leaves some out. This table has about 7,300 clones, approximately 79% appearing once. Material: CD4+ or CD8+ T cells sorted from blood, obtained in a trial of the OX40 agonist ivuxolimab. The receptor set was obtained from an adult with an advanced solid tumor such as melanoma, head and neck, liver or kidney cancer. The CDR3 runs from the conserved cysteine through the conserved F or W. D genes are given only for firm matches. The listing skips clone size in some rows; elsewhere it reads once, few, many or a size class.

>TRBV5-1|15|TRBD1|TRBJ2-7|-
TGCGCCAGCAGCTTTTGGACAGGGGGCGCGGGGGAGCAGTACTTC
CASSFWTGGAGEQYF
>TRBV19|15|TRBD1|TRBJ2-7|few
TGTGCCAGTAGTATAACGGGACAGGGGTTCTACGAGCAGTACTTC
CASSITGQGFYEQYF
>TRBV2|16|TRBD2|TRBJ2-1|-
TGTGCCAGCAGTGATAGCGGGGTGAGCTCCTACAATGAGCAGTTCTTC
CASSDSGVSSYNEQFF
>TRBV7-2|14|-|TRBJ1-4|-
TGTGCCAGCAGCTTAGAGGATCCTAATGAAAAACTGTTTTTT
CASSLEDPNEKLFF
>TRBV10-2|13|TRBD1|TRBJ1-1|-
TGCGCCAGCATAGGCAGGGGGCTTGGAGAAGCTTTCTTT
CASIGRGLGEAFF
>TRBV4-1|15|-|TRBJ1-3|-
TGCGCCAGCAGCCAAATGGGGGTTTCTGGAAACACCATATATTTT
CASSQMGVSGNTIYF
>TRBV11-2|15|-|TRBJ1-6|-
TGTGCCAGCAGCTTAATGGGCAGACTTAATTCACCCCTCCACTTT
CASSLMGRLNSPLHF
>TRBV30|14|-|TRBJ2-4|once
TGTGCCTGGAGCCCCTTTCAGACCAAAAACATTCAGTACTTC
CAWSPFQTKNIQYF
>TRBV6-5|16|-|TRBJ2-7|-
TGTGCCAGCAGTTACTCGATCGGGGTGTCAGCCTACGAGCAGTACTTC
CASSYSIGVSAYEQYF
>TRBV13|15|TRBD1|TRBJ1-1|-
TGTGCCAGCAGCCGGGAAGGGACAGGGGGGACTGAAGCTTTCTTT
CASSREGTGGTEAFF
>TRBV19|14|-|TRBJ2-1|-
TGTGGCACCAGTAATACGGGGGGCATCAATGAGCAGTTCTTC
CGTSNTGGINEQFF